This note documents a single T cell receptor (beta chain) sequence. The sample comes from a study of blood T cell repertoires in COVID-19. Looking at the study overall: PBMCs, B-cell-depleted T cells, or T cells provided the cDNA or gDNA that made up the material.

The germline V gene has CDR1 LGHDT and CDR2 YNNKEL (reference sequence). V lost 1 base, J lost 2 bases, and 12 bases lay in between. The CDR3 totals 15 residues. Clones were sequenced by immunoSEQ multiplex PCR, and TCRdb holds only the in-frame ones, with some missing. This sample has 150,000 or so clones, with 76% found just once. The gene calls are TRBV3-1 (or the pseudogene TRBV3-2) and TRBJ2-7, with D perhaps TRBD1 (5 bases). Sequencing was done on a sample of peripheral blood. The clonotype originates from a woman aged 80 or over with active or convalescent COVID-19. CDR3 region: CASSQVGVGAYEQYF. The CDR3 DNA reads TGTGCCAGCAGCCAAGTTGGGGTAGGGGCCTACGAGCAGTACTTC.